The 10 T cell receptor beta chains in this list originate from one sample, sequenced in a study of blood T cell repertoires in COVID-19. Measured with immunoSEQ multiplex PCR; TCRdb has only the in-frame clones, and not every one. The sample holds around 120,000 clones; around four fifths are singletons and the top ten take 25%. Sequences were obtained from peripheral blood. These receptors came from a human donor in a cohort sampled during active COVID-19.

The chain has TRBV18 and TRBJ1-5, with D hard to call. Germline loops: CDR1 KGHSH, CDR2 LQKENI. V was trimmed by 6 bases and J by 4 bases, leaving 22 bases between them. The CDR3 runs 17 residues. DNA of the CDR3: TGTGCCAGCTCCCTCATGGGTGAGGCGAGGGATAATCAGCCCCAGCATTTT. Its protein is CASSLMGEARDNQPQHF.

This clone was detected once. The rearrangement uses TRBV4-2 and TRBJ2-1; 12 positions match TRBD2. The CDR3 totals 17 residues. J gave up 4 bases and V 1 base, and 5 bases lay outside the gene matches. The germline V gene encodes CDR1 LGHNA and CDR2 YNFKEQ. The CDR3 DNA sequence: TGTGCCAGCAGCCAAGCTCGAACTAGCGGGGGGTACAATGAGCAGTTCTTC. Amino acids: CASSQARTSGGYNEQFF.

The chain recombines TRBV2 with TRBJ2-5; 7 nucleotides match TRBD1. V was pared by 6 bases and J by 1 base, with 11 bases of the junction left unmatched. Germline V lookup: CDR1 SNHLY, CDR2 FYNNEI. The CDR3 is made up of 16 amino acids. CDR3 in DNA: TGTGCCAGCAGCCGGGCACGAGGGGGCCCCCAAGAGACCCAGTACTTC. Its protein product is CASSRARGGPQETQYF.

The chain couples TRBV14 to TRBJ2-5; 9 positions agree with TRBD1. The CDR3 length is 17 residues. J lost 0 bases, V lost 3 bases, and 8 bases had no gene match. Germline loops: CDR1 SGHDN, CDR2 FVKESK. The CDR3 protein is CASSQRTGTGYQETQYF. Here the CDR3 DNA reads TGTGCCAGCAGCCAGAGGACCGGGACAGGGTACCAAGAGACCCAGTACTTC.

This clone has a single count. The CDR3: CASSEIQMNQPQHF. DNA for the CDR3: TGTGCCAGCAGTGAGATACAGATGAATCAGCCCCAGCATTTT. The genes are TRBV2 and TRBJ1-5; D gene unclear. In germline, CDR1 is SNHLY, CDR2 FYNNEI. The length of the CDR3 is 14 residues. Trimming pared 3 bases from V and 4 bases from J, leaving 10 bases between.

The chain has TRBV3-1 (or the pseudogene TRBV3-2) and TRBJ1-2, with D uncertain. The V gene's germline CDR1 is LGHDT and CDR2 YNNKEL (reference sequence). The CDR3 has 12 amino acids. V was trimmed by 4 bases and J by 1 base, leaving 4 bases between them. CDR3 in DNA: TGTGCCAGCAGCCTCGGTAACTATGGCTACACCTTC. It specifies CASSLGNYGYTF.

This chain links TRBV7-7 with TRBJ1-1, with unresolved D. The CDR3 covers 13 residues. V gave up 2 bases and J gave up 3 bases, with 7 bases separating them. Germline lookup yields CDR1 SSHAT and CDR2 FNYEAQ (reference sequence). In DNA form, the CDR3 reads TGTGCCAGCAGCTTAATCCGGGACACTGAAGCTTTCTTT. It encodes CASSLIRDTEAFF.

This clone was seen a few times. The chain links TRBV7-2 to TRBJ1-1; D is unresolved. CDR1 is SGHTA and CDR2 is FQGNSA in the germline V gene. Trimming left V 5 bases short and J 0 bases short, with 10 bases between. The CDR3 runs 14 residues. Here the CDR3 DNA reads TGTGCCAGCAGCCCAGTTTTGATGAACACTGAAGCTTTCTTT. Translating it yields CASSPVLMNTEAFF.

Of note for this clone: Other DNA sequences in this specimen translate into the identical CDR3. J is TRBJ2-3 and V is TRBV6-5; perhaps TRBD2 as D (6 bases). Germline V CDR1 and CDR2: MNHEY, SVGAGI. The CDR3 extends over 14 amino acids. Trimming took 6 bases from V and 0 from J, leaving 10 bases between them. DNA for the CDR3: TGTGCCAGCAGGCCGGGGACTAGCACAGATACGCAGTATTTT. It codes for CASRPGTSTDTQYF.

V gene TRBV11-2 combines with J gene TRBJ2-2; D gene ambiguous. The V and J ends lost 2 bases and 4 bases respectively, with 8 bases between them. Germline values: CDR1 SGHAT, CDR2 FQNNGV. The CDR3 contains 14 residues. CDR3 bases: TGTGCCAGCAGCTTAAGCGACCCCACCGGGGAGCTGTTTTTT. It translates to CASSLSDPTGELFF.